These 21 T cell receptor beta chains share one sample of origin, sequenced in a study of T cells in Graves' hyperthyroidism and ophthalmopathy. Authors of the study amplified TCR beta CDR3 regions from RNA transcripts. The HTBI set primed first-round TCR CDR3 RT-PCR. TCRdb processed the multiplex PCR reads anew with MiXCR; each CDR3 protein has one entry. Among around 500,000 distinct CDR3 sequences listed, about 15% were seen once. Sequenced input: blood. The receptors derive from a woman aged 40 to 50 with Graves' hyperthyroidism.

This clonotype was observed many times. This chain joins TRBV2 and TRBJ1-1; weak D call: TRBD1 (6 bases). Trimming cost V 1 base and J 7 bases, with 10 bases left between them. Per germline, CDR1 SNHLY and CDR2 FYNNEI. CDR3 size: 13 residues. The CDR3 DNA is TGTGCCAGCAGTGAAGTGAAACAGGGTGAAGCTTTCTTT. This gives the protein CASSEVKQGEAFF.

The chain recombines TRBV11-3 with TRBJ2-3; 11 bases align to TRBD2. V was pared by 5 bases and J by 11 bases, with 3 bases of the junction left unmatched. The germline gives CDR1 SGHNT, CDR2 YENEEA. The CDR3 runs to 12 residues. The CDR3, as DNA: TGTGCCAGCAGCCCAACTAGCGGGGGGCAGTATTTT. This translates into CASSPTSGGQYF.

This rearrangement joins TRBV5-1 to TRBJ2-3; D ambiguous. The CDR3 runs to 21 residues. Germline V gives CDR1 SGHRS, CDR2 YFSETQ. V dropped 0 bases and J dropped 0 bases, with 26 bases sitting between them. The CDR3 coding sequence is TGCGCCAGCAGCTTGGCCGCGATATTGGTTTCGGTGATTAGTAGCACAGATACGCAGTATTTT. Its translation is CASSLAAILVSVISSTDTQYF.

In DNA, the CDR3 is TGTGCCATCAGTGCCATTAACAGGGTGGTTGGCACAGATACGCAGTATTTT. Encoded protein: CAISAINRVVGTDTQYF. V gene TRBV10-3 combines with J gene TRBJ2-3; TRBD1 might be the D (6 bases). The CDR3 is 17 residues long. Trimming removed 4 bases at V and 1 base at J, with 18 bases between. Germline loops: CDR1 ENHRY, CDR2 SYGVKD.

DNA for the CDR3: TGTGCCAGCAGTACAGACAGGGGCAGCACAGATACGCAGTATTTT. This codes for CASSTDRGSTDTQYF. J is TRBJ2-3 and V is TRBV12-3 or TRBV12-4; 8 nucleotides agree with TRBD1. V shed 5 bases and J 0 bases; nucleotides not matched to a gene: 4. CDR3 length equals 15 residues.

In nucleotides, the CDR3 is TGTGCCAGCAGCCAAGTTGCGATCGAGCAGTACTTC. Encoded protein: CASSQVAIEQYF. This chain connects TRBV14 to TRBJ2-7; D not certain. V was cut by 1 base and J by 6 bases, with 7 bases left in between. CDR1 and CDR2 (germline): SGHDN, FVKESK. This CDR3 has 12 amino acids.

Comment on this clonotype: A much larger clone lies one base from this, so it may be a read error. The chain has TRBV28 and TRBJ2-6; 12 bases match TRBD1. V dropped 6 bases and J dropped 0; count of bases not matched to a gene: 15. CDR1 is MDHEN and CDR2 is SYDVKM in the germline V gene. This CDR3 spans 21 amino acids. The CDR3 spells CASRSTYGTGGFRSGANVLTF. CDR3 coding DNA: TGTGCCAGCAGATCGACTTACGGGACAGGGGGCTTCCGCTCTGGGGCCAACGTCCTGACTTTC.

This clonotype was picked up many times. The J gene is TRBJ2-3, the V gene TRBV28; TRBD1 matches at 7 bases. The V gene's germline CDR1 is MDHEN and CDR2 SYDVKM. After removal of 1 base from V and 4 bases from J, the junction contained 5 bases not matched to a gene. The CDR3 is 15 residues long. CDR3 sequence reads: CASSLSTGQSDTQYF. CDR3 bases: TGTGCCAGCAGTTTATCGACGGGACAGTCAGATACGCAGTATTTT.

This chain links TRBV5-1 with TRBJ2-2; D is undetermined. V shed 5 bases and J shed 4 bases, with 9 bases lying between them. Germline V gene data show CDR1 as SGHRS and CDR2 as YFSETQ. The CDR3 covers 13 residues. In DNA, the CDR3 is TGCGCCAGCAGAGAGGATTTCACCGGGGAGCTGTTTTTT. It encodes CASREDFTGELFF.

Note on this clonotype: A much larger clone lies one base from this, so it may be a read error. The V gene is TRBV7-9, the J gene TRBJ2-1; D gene ambiguous. In germline, CDR1 is SEHNR, CDR2 FQNEAQ (reference sequence). The CDR3 has 16 amino acids. CDR3: CASSQERKSKINEQLF. The CDR3 DNA follows: TGTGCCAGCAGTCAGGAGCGTAAGTCCAAGATCAATGAGCAGCTCTTC.

The sample holds a few counts of this clonotype. One end of the junction fails to match germline, which may point to a read error. The chain combines TRBV12-3 or TRBV12-4 with TRBJ2-7; D perhaps matches TRBD2 (6 bases). The CDR3 is made up of 15 amino acids. The CDR3 sequence: CPSSPRGSRPYEQYF. CDR3 DNA: TGTCCCAGCAGTCCGCGGGGAAGTCGGCCCTACGAGCAGTACTTC.

The chain combines TRBV29-1 with TRBJ2-7, with a tentative D call TRBD2 (6 bases). CDR3 size: 16 residues. CDR1 and CDR2 from the germline V gene are SQVTM and ANQGSEA. Trimming removed 2 bases at V and 2 bases at J, with 19 bases between. The CDR3 DNA reads TGCAGCGTTGAACTGGATTATGAGGGAGGAACCTACGAGCAGTACTTC. Translating it yields CSVELDYEGGTYEQYF.

This clonotype has a handful of counts. The V call is TRBV18, the J call TRBJ2-7; TRBD2 might be the D (5 bases). CDR3 length: 16 residues. CDR1 is KGHSH, CDR2 LQKENI, per germline. Deletions cut 2 bases from V and 0 bases from J, with 14 bases between. As DNA, the CDR3 is TGTGCCAGCTCACCATCTATGCCGAGGGTCTCCTACGAGCAGTACTTC. This sequence encodes CASSPSMPRVSYEQYF.

This clonotype was picked up a small number of times. The rearrangement joins TRBV6-1 to TRBJ2-1; 12 nucleotides match TRBD2. Looked up from germline, CDR1 is MNHNS and CDR2 is SASEGT. Trimming at V came to 6 bases and at J to 5 bases, leaving 14 bases not matched to a gene. The CDR3 is 18 amino acids. CDR3 sequence reads: CASRPGGLAGGPHNEQFF. The CDR3 region has the DNA TGTGCCAGCAGACCAGGGGGCCTAGCGGGAGGGCCCCACAATGAGCAGTTCTTC.

This chain connects TRBV5-6 to TRBJ1-2; D is uncertain. Germline assignment: CDR1 SGHDT and CDR2 YYEEEE. The CDR3 has 15 residues. Trimming shortened V by 2 bases and J by 0 bases, and 11 bases separated the two germline ends. CDR3 amino acids: CASSFGRAPNYGYTF. The CDR3 nucleotides are TGTGCCAGCAGCTTTGGGCGGGCCCCTAACTATGGCTACACCTTC.

The chain carries TRBV7-2 and TRBJ2-7; no firm D call. V gave up 5 bases and J gave up 4 bases, with 12 bases separating them. The germline V gene has CDR1 SGHTA and CDR2 FQGNSA. This CDR3 spans 13 amino acids. Here the CDR3 reads CASSHRAVYEQYF. The CDR3 region has the DNA TGTGCCAGCAGCCATAGGGCAGTTTACGAGCAGTACTTC.

V is TRBV5-6 and J is TRBJ2-5, with D possibly matching TRBD1 (6 bases). Per the germline V gene, CDR1 is SGHDT and CDR2 is YYEEEE. This CDR3 is 15 amino acids long. V lost 3 bases, J lost 5 bases, and 17 bases lay in between. In DNA form, the CDR3 reads TGTGCCAGCAGCTCCGATGGACAGACTGGGGAGACCCAGTACTTC. Its protein product is CASSSDGQTGETQYF.

The chain combines TRBV29-1 with TRBJ2-2, with TRBD2 matching over 7 bases. Germline assignment: CDR1 SQVTM and CDR2 ANQGSEA. Losses at the gene ends were 7 bases for V and 6 bases for J; bases not matched to a gene: 2. CDR3 length: 11 amino acids. CDR3 DNA sequence: TGCAGCGCTAGCGGTGCCGGGGAGCTGTTTTTT. Translating it yields CSASGAGELFF.

A note on this clonotype: The conserved closing phenylalanine or tryptophan is absent in this CDR3, likely reflecting a read error. This rearrangement joins TRBV11-2 to TRBJ2-7, with 11 nucleotides matching TRBD2. The germline gives CDR1 SGHAT, CDR2 FQNNGV. The CDR3 length is 21 residues. The junction had 19 bases not matched to a gene; V was cut back by 1 base and J by 2 bases. CDR3 in amino acids: CASSLALLPETSGMTTYEQYL. For the CDR3, the DNA is TGTGCCAGCAGCTTAGCCCTTCTCCCGGAGACTAGCGGGATGACGACCTACGAGCAGTACCTC.

This chain links TRBV20-1 with TRBJ2-1; 8 nucleotides align to TRBD2. V gave up 3 bases and J gave up 0 bases; unmatched junction bases: 16. Germline-derived CDR1 and CDR2 are DFQATT and SNEGSKA (reference sequence). The CDR3 loop spans 19 amino acids. DNA of the CDR3: TGCAGTGCTAGGGGGGAGCAAATTGGCGGGAGGAGCTCCTACAATGAGCAGTTCTTC. It translates to CSARGEQIGGRSSYNEQFF.

V gene TRBV4-1 combines with J gene TRBJ2-1, with 14 bases fitting TRBD2. Trimming at V came to 1 base and at J to 9 bases, leaving 5 bases not matched to a gene. CDR3 size: 16 residues. The germline gives CDR1 MGHRA, CDR2 YSYEKL. CDR3 sequence reads: CASSQGLAGGVGEQFF. In DNA, the CDR3 is TGCGCCAGCAGCCAAGGACTAGCGGGAGGGGTTGGTGAGCAGTTCTTC.